This T cell receptor beta chain was sequenced for a study of control samples from healthy donors and cancer patients. Method: immunoSEQ multiplex PCR; TCRdb's copy keeps in-frame clones and lacks some. The table lists about 160,000 clones, roughly 95% of them singletons, with about 0.94% in the top ten. With 3 bases clipped from V and 0 bases from J, the junction kept 1 base outside the gene matches. CDR1 and CDR2 from the germline V gene are SGHRS and YFSETQ. The CDR3 sequence is 15 residues long. Sequencing was carried out using blood. This TCR derives from a woman aged 25-40 years in good health. The chain carries TRBV5-1 and TRBJ2-2, with 8 bases identical to TRBD1. The CDR3 sequence is CASSSQGANTGELFF. Written as DNA, the CDR3 is TGCGCCAGCAGCTCACAGGGGGCGAACACCGGGGAGCTGTTTTTT.